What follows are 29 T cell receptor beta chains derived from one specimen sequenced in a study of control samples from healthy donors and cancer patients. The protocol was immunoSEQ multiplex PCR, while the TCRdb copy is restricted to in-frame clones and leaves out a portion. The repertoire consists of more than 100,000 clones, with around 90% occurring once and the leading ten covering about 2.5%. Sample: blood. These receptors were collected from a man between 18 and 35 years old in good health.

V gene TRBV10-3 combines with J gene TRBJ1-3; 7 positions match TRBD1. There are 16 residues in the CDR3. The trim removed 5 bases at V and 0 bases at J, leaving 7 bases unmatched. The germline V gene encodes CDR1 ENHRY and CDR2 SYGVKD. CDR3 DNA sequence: TGTGCCATCAGTTTCGACAGGGCCCTCTCTGGAAACACCATATATTTT. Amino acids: CAISFDRALSGNTIYF.

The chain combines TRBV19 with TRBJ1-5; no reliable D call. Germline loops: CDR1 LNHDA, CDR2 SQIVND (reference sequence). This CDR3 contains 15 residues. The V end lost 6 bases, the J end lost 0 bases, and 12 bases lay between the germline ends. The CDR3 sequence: CASSPIGNSNQPQHF. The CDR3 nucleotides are TGTGCCAGTAGCCCCATTGGGAATAGCAATCAGCCCCAGCATTTT. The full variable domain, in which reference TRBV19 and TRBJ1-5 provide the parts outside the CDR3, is DGGITQSPKYLFRKEGQNVTLSCEQNLNHDAMYWYRQDPGQGLRLIYYSQIVNDFQKGDIAEGYSVSREKKESFPLTVTSAQKNPTAFYLCASSPIGNSNQPQHFGDGTRLSIL.

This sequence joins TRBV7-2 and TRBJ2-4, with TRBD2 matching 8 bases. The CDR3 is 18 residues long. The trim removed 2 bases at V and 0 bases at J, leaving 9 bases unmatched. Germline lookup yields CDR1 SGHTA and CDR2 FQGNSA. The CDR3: CASSLRPGGDLAKNIQYF. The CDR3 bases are TGTGCCAGCAGCTTACGTCCGGGGGGGGACTTAGCCAAAAACATTCAGTACTTC.

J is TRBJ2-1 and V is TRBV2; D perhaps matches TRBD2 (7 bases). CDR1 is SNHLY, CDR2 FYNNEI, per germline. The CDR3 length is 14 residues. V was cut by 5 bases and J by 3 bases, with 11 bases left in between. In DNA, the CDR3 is TGTGCCAGCAGTTGGGGAGGGGGCTACAATGAGCAGTTCTTC. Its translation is CASSWGGGYNEQFF. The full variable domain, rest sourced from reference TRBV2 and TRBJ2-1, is EPEVTQTPSHQVTQMGQEVILRCVPISNHLYFYWYRQILGQKVEFLVSFYNNEISEKSEIFDDQFSVERPDGSNFTLKIRSTKLEDSAMYFCASSWGGGYNEQFFGPGTRLTVL.

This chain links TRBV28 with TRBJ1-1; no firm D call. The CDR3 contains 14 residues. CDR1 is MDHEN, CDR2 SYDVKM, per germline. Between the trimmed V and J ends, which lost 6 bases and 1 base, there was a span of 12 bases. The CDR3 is CASRSDVGNTEAFF. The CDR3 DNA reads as TGTGCCAGCAGGTCCGACGTCGGGAACACTGAAGCTTTCTTT.

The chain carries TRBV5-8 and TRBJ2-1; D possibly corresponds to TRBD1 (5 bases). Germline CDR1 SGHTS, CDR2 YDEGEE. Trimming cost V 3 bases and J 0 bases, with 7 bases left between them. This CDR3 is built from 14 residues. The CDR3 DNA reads TGTGCCAGCAGCTCCAGGGTCTCCTACAATGAGCAGTTCTTC. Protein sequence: CASSSRVSYNEQFF. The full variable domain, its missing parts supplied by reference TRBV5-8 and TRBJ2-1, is EAGVTQSPTHLIKTRGQQATLRCSPISGHTSVYWYQQALGLGLQFLLWYDEGEERNRGNFPPRFSGRQFPNYSSELNVNALELEDSALYLCASSSRVSYNEQFFGPGTRLTVL.

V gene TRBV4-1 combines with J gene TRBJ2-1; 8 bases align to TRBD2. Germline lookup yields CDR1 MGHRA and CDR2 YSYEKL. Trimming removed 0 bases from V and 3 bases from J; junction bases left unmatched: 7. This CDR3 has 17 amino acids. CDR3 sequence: CASSQDYRTSFYNEQFF. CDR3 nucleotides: TGCGCCAGCAGCCAAGATTATAGGACTAGCTTCTACAATGAGCAGTTCTTC.

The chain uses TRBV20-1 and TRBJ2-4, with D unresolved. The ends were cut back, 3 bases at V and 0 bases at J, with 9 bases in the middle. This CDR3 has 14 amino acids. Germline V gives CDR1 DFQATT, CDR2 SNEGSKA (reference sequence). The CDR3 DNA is TGCAGTGCTAGTACCTCGGGAGCCAAAAACATTCAGTACTTC. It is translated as CSASTSGAKNIQYF.

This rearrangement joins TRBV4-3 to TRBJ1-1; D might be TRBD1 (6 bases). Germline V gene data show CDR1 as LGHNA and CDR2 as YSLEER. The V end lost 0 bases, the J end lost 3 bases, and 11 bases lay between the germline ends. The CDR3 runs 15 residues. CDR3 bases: TGCGCCAGCAGCCAAGACAGGGGCGTTTACACTGAAGCTTTCTTT. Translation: CASSQDRGVYTEAFF.

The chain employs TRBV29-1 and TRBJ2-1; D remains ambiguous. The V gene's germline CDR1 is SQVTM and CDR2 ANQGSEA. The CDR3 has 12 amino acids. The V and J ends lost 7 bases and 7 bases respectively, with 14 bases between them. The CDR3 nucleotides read TGCAGCGCCTCTAGTGGGGTGAATGAGCAGTTCTTC. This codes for CSASSGVNEQFF.

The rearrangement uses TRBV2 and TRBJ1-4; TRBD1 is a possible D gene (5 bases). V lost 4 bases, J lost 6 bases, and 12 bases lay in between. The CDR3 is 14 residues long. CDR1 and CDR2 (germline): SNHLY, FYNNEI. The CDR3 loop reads CASSVEGLYEKLFF. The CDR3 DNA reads TGTGCCAGCAGTGTCGAGGGGCTTTATGAAAAACTGTTTTTT.

The CDR3 DNA sequence: TGCGCCAGCAGCCAAAGCAATCAGCCCCAGCATTTT. Translated: CASSQSNQPQHF. The V and J genes are TRBV4-1 and TRBJ1-5, with D uncertain. This CDR3 is 12 amino acids long. The V end lost 2 bases, the J end lost 1 base, and 0 bases lay between the germline ends. Germline lookup yields CDR1 MGHRA and CDR2 YSYEKL.

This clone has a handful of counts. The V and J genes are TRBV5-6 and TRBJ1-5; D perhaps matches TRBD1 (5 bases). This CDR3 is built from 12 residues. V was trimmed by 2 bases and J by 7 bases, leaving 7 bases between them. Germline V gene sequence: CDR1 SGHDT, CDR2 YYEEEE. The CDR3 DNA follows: TGTGCCAGCAGCTTAGGGGCCCAGCCCCAGCATTTT. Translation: CASSLGAQPQHF.

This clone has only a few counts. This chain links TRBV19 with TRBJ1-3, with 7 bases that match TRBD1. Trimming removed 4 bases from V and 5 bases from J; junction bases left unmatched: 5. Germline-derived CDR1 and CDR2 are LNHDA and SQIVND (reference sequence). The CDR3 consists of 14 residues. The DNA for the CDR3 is TGTGCCAGTAGTAACCCGACAGGGCGAAACACCATATATTTT. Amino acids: CASSNPTGRNTIYF.

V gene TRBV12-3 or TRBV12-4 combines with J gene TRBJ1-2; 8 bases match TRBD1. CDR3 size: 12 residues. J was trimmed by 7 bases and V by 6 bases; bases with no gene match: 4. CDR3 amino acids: CASSLTGVGYTF. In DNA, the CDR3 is TGTGCCAGCAGCTTGACAGGGGTTGGCTACACCTTC.

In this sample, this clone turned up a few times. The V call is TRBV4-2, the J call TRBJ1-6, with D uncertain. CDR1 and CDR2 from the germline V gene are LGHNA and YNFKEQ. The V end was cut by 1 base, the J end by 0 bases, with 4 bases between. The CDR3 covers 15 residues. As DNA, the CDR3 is TGTGCCAGCAGCCAAGTGAGCTCCTATAATTCACCCCTCCACTTT. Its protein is CASSQVSSYNSPLHF.

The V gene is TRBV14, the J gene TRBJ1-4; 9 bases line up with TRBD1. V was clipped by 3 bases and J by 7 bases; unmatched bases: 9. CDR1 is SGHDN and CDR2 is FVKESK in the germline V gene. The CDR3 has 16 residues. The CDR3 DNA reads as TGTGCCAGCAGCCATCGCCGGGACAGGGTGGTTGAAAAACTGTTTTTT. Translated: CASSHRRDRVVEKLFF.

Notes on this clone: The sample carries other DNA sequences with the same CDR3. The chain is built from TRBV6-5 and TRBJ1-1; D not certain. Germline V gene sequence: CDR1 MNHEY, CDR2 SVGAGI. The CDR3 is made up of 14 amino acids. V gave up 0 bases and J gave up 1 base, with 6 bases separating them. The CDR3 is CASSYSPGNTEAFF. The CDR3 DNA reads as TGTGCCAGCAGTTACTCTCCGGGGAACACTGAAGCTTTCTTT.

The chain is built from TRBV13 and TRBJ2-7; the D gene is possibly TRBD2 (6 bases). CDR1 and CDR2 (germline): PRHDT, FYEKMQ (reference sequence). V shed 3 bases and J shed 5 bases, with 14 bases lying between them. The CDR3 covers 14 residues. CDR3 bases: TGTGCCAGCAGCTTCGGGACTGGGCTCGACGAGCAGTACTTC. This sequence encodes CASSFGTGLDEQYF.

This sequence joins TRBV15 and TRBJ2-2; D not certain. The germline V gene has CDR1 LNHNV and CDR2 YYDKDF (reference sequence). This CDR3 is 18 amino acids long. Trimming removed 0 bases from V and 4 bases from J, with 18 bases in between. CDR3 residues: CATSRDPLKGASTGELFF. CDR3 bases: TGTGCCACCAGCAGAGATCCTCTGAAGGGCGCGTCCACCGGGGAGCTGTTTTTT. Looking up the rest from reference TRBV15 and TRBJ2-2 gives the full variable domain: DAMVIQNPRYQVTQFGKPVTLSCSQTLNHNVMYWYQQKSSQAPKLLFHYYDKDFNNEADTPDNFQSRRPNTSFCFLDIRSPGLGDTAMYLCATSRDPLKGASTGELFFGEGSRLTVL.

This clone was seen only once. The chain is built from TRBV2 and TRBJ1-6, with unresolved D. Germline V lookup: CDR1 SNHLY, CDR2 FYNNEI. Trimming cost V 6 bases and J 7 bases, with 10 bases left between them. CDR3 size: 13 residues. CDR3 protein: CASRIGPNSPLHF. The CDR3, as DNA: TGTGCCAGCAGGATAGGGCCCAATTCACCCCTCCACTTT.

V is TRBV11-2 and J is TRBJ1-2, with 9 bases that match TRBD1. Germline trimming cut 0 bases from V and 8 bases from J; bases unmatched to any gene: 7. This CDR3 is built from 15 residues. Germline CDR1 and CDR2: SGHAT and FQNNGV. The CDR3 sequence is CASSLDGTGSWGYTF. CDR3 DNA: TGTGCCAGCAGCTTAGATGGGACAGGGTCGTGGGGCTACACCTTC.

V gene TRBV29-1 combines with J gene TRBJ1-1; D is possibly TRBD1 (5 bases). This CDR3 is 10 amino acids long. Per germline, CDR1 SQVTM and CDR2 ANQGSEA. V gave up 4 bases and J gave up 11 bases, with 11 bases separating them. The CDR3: CSVAAREAFF. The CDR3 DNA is TGCAGCGTTGCCGCCAGGGAGGCTTTCTTT.

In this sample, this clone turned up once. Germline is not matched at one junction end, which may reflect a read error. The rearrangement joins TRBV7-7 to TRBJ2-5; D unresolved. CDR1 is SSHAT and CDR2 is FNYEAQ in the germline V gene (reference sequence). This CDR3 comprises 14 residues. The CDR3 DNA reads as TGTGCTAGCAGCCCCTTGAGCAGGCTCGAGACCCAGTACTTC. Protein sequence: CASSPLSRLETQYF. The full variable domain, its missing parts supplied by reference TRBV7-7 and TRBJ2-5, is GAGVSQSPRYKVTKRGQDVTLRCDPISSHATLYWYQQALGQGPEFLTYFNYEAQPDKSGLPSDRFSAERPEGSISTLTIQRTEQRDSAMYRCASSPLSRLETQYFGPGTRLLVL.

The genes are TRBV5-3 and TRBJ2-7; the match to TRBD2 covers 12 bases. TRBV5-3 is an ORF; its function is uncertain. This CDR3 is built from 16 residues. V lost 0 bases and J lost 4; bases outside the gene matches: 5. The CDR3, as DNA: TGTGCCAGAAGCTTGGACCTCGGGACTAGCGGGTACGAGCAGTACGTC. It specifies CARSLDLGTSGYEQYV.

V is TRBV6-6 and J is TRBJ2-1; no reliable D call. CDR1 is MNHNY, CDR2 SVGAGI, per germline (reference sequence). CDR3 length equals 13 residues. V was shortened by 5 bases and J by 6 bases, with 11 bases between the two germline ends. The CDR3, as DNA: TGTGCCAGCAGTATCGCTTCTGCCAATGAGCAGTTCTTC. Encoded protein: CASSIASANEQFF.

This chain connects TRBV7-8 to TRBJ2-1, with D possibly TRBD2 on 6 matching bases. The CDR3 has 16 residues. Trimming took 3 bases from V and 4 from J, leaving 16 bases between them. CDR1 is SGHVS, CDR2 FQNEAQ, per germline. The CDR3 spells CASSLMGGNSYNEQFF. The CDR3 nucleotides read TGTGCCAGCAGCTTGATGGGCGGGAACAGTTACAATGAGCAGTTCTTC. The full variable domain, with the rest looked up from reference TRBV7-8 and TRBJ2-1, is GAGVSQSPRYKVAKRGQDVALRCDPISGHVSLFWYQQALGQGPEFLTYFQNEAQLDKSGLPSDRFFAERPEGSVSTLKIQRTQQEDSAVYLCASSLMGGNSYNEQFFGPGTRLTVL.

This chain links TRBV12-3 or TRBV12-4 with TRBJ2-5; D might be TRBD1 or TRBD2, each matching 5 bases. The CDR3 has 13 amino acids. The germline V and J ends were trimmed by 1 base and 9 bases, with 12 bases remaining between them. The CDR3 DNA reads TGTGCCAGCAGTTTAGGGGGCAAGAGGGCCCAGTACTTC. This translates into CASSLGGKRAQYF.

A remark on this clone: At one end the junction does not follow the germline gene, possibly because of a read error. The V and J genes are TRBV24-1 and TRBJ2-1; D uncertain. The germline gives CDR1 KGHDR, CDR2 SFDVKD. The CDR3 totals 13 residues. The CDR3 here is CATSGLFGNEQFF. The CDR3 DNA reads TGTGCCACCAGTGGTTTGTTTGGCAATGAGCAGTTCTTC.